This passage covers 7 T cell receptor beta chains from one sample sequenced in a study of shared clonotypes between healthy human individuals. Only in-frame clones appear in the TCRdb table, and some are missing; sequencing was by immunoSEQ multiplex PCR. The sample has millions of clones; approximately 93% are singletons. The sequenced sample was naive CD4+ T cells from PBMCs. Subset denoted: CD45RA+ positively selected. The receptors here all came from a man between 18 and 29 years old in good health. Some clones in this sample may be carry-over from other donors' samples.

Only a few counts were recorded for this clone. This chain joins TRBV9 and TRBJ1-2; TRBD1 matches at 8 bases. The germline CDR1 and CDR2 sequences are SGDLS and YYNGEE. The CDR3 extends over 15 amino acids. V shed 1 base, J shed 4 bases, and the junction held 6 bases outside the gene matches. CDR3 sequence (DNA): TGTGCCAGCAGCGTAAGACCGGACAGGGTCTATGGCTACACCTTC. This translates into CASSVRPDRVYGYTF.

The chain couples TRBV5-1 to TRBJ2-3, with no clear D. Germline assignment: CDR1 SGHRS and CDR2 YFSETQ. Trimming pared 0 bases from V and 4 bases from J, leaving 21 bases between. This CDR3 comprises 18 residues. CDR3 coding DNA: TGCGCCAGCAGCTTGGGGTCCGTGGTAGAGGCGCCGGCAGATACGCAGTATTTT. It specifies CASSLGSVVEAPADTQYF.

The rearrangement links TRBV7-9 to TRBJ2-1; 8 bases are shared with TRBD1. Germline loops: CDR1 SEHNR, CDR2 FQNEAQ (reference sequence). J gave up 5 bases and V 6 bases, and 15 bases lay outside the gene matches. CDR3 length: 17 residues. CDR3 in DNA: TGTGCCAGCAGGATTAACAGGGGGGAAAGTAGGGACAATGAGCAGTTCTTC. This encodes CASRINRGESRDNEQFF.

As regards this clone: The sample contains more than one DNA sequence encoding this CDR3. The V gene is TRBV5-1, the J gene TRBJ2-5; TRBD2 aligns across 7 bases. V trimming: 4 bases; J trimming: 4 bases; junction bases outside the gene matches: 7. The CDR3 sequence is 14 residues long. CDR1 and CDR2 from the germline V gene are SGHRS and YFSETQ. CDR3 loop: CASSLGPGGETQYF. DNA for the CDR3: TGCGCCAGCAGCCTGGGCCCGGGGGGAGAGACCCAGTACTTC.

This clone was counted once. This rearrangement joins TRBV5-1 to TRBJ2-7; either TRBD1 or TRBD2 may fit D (6 bases each). CDR1 and CDR2 from the germline V gene are SGHRS and YFSETQ. This CDR3 is 14 amino acids long. Trimming took 4 bases from V and 1 from J, leaving 12 bases between them. CDR3 sequence reads: CASSRGTPSYEQYF. For the CDR3, the DNA is TGCGCCAGCAGCCGGGGGACACCTTCCTACGAGCAGTACTTC.

Here the CDR3 reads CASSFRDRGIYEQYF. The CDR3 coding sequence is TGTGCCAGTAGTTTCCGGGACAGGGGGATTTACGAGCAGTACTTC. J is TRBJ2-7 and V is TRBV19; 11 bases agree with TRBD1. J gave up 4 bases and V 5 bases, and 7 bases lay outside the gene matches. CDR1 is LNHDA, CDR2 SQIVND, per germline (reference sequence). The CDR3 consists of 15 residues.

This clone came up once. The chain recombines TRBV19 with TRBJ1-5; no clear D. The V end was cut by 5 bases, the J end by 6 bases, with 17 bases between. CDR3 size: 15 residues. Germline V gives CDR1 LNHDA, CDR2 SQIVND (reference sequence). In DNA form, the CDR3 reads TGTGCCAGTAGTTCCCCCCTGAGGGCTGTTCAGCCCCAGCATTTT. This gives the protein CASSSPLRAVQPQHF.